Detailed here is one T cell receptor beta chain. This clonotype was detected a few times. It lacks a known antigen. Base qualities were left out, and no much larger clone turns up one base away. Reading from cysteine to phenylalanine, the CDR3 counts 15 amino acids. The entry retains the CDR3 DNA only, 45 bases that are in frame from base 1. CDR1 SGHDT and CDR2 YYEEEE were looked up in the germline V gene. Compared with germline, V lacks 2 bases and J lacks 5 bases; bases without a gene match: 7. Reading the label with the study, this specimen's treatment or condition is: allogeneic hematopoietic cell transplantation with graft depleted of TCRalphabeta T cells and CD19 B cells. The transplant recipients were children given TCRalphabeta/CD19-depleted allogeneic hematopoietic cell grafts. The data stem from a study of T-cell reconstitution after alpha-beta-depleted transplantation in children listed by TCRdb under 2016. For context, the study as a whole: Using TCR repertoire profiling, the study quantitatively followed how T-cell immune reconstitution unfolded in children after TCRalphabeta/CD19-depleted allogeneic hematopoietic cell transplantation.

General study outcomes and caveats: In some patients, high TCRbeta diversity at day 60 was attributed to recipient T cells and intrathymic progenitors that had survived conditioning. The apparently early recovery of alphabetaT-cell counts about two months after transplant reportedly depended on only several hundred rapidly expanded clones that came from non-depleted graft cells. The frequencies of hyperexpanded clones fell over the following months, and after one year, T-cell counts and TCRbeta diversity were mostly attributed to newly produced T cells.

The library was made by PCR. Sequencing took place on an Illumina HiSeq 2500. Molecular barcoding was employed in the preparation of TCR libraries, with unique molecular identifiers being used to normalize TCRbeta repertoire quantification. TCRdb reworked the public reads: Q25 trimming with fastp, MiXCR clone assembly, productive beta chains retained. Entries that share a CDR3 protein sequence are merged under the most common genes and DNA. For this sample the table gives 500,000 or so distinct CDR3 sequences, of which about an eighth were detected only once. Less than 15% of the sample comes from the top ten.

Rearrangement joined TRBV5-6 to TRBJ2-7, and 10 bases in between align with TRBD1. This TCR came from a female patient aged 2 to 10 who had a stem cell transplant for aplastic anemia, so the T cells may come from the graft donor. The source was PBMCs, mostly from graft donor cells, collected 180 days after TCRalphabeta/CD19-depleted stem cell transplant. The CDR3 reads CASSLSGTGEHEQYF. Read as DNA, the sequence is TGTGCCAGCAGCTTATCCGGGACAGGGGAACACGAGCAGTACTTC. With the rest looked up from the reference TRBV5-6 and TRBJ2-7 genes rather than sequenced, the full variable domain is DAGVTQSPTHLIKTRGQQVTLRCSPKSGHDTVSWYQQALGQGPQFIFQYYEEEERQRGNFPDRFSGHQFPNYSSELNVNALLLGDSALYLCASSLSGTGEHEQYFGPGTRLTVT.